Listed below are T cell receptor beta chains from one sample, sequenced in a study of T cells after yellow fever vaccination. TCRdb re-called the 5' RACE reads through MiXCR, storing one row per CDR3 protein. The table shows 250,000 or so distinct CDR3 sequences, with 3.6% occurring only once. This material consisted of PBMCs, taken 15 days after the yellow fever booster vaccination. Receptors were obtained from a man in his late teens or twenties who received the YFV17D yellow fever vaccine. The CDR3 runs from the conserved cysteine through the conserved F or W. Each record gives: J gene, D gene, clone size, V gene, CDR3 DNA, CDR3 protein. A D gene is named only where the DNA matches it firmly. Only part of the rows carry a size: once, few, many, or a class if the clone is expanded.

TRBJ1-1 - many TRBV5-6 TGTGCCAGCAGCTTCAGGCACACTGAAGCTTTCTTT CASSFRHTEAFF
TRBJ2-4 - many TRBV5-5 TGTGCCAGCAGCTTTATTTCCGGGACCCAAGCCAAAAACATTCAGTACTTC CASSFISGTQAKNIQYF
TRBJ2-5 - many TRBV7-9 TGTGCCAGCAGCCCGTCGGGGGTAAGGGAGACCCAGTACTTC CASSPSGVRETQYF
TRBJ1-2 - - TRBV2 TGTGCCAGCAGTAAGGACCGACAGGTCTTCTATGGCTACACCTTC CASSKDRQVFYGYTF
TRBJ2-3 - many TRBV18 TGTGCCAGCTCACCACAGGGAACCCCCACAGATACGCAGTATTTT CASSPQGTPTDTQYF
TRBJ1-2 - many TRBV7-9 TGTGCCAGCAGCTGGGCCTGGGAAGGCTACACCTTC CASSWAWEGYTF
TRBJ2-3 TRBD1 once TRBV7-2 TGTGCCAGCAGCCCAACCGGGACAGGGGCAGATACGCAGTATTTT CASSPTGTGADTQYF
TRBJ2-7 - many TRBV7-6 TGTGCCAGCAGCGATGGGACCTACGAGCAGTACTTC CASSDGTYEQYF
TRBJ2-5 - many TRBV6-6 TGTGCCAGCAGTTACCAAGAGACCCAGTACTTC CASSYQETQYF
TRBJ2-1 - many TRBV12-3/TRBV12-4 TGTGCCAGCAGTGTGGACCGGAATGAGCAGTTCTTC CASSVDRNEQFF
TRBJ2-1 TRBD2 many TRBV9 TGTGCCAGCAGCTCCACACCGGGACTAGCGACCAATGAGCAGTTCTTC CASSSTPGLATNEQFF
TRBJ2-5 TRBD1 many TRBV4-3 TGCGCCAGCAGCCAAGCGGAAGGGGGCTGGGTAGAGACCCAGTACTTC CASSQAEGGWVETQYF
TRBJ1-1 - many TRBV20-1 TGCAGTGCTAGAGATGGCCAGTTTTCGAACACTGAAGCTTTCTTT CSARDGQFSNTEAFF
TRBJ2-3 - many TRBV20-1 TGCAGTCCCACTAGTGAGGATACGCAGTATTTT CSPTSEDTQYF
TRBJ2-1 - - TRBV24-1 TGTGCCGTAGCCGGGACACCTAACAATGAGCAGTTCTTC CAVAGTPNNEQFF
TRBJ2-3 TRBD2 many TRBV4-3 TGCGCCAGCAGCCTGCGGCGGGGGTGGACAGATACGCAGTATTTT CASSLRRGWTDTQYF
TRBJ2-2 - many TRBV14 TGTGCCAGCAGCCCGCTGGGCATCCGAGATCCCGGGGAGCTGTTTTTT CASSPLGIRDPGELFF
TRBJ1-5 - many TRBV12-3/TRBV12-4 TGTGCCAGCAGTTTAGTTGCGGGGGGCCAGCATTTT CASSLVAGGQHF
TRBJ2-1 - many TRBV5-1 TGCGCCAGCAGCTTGACGGGGGTTAACTACAATGAGCAGTTCTTC CASSLTGVNYNEQFF
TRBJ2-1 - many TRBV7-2 TGTGCCAGCAGCTTTGGGGATGCCCGCTACAATGAGCAGTTCTTC CASSFGDARYNEQFF
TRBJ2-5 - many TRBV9 TGTGCCAGCAACGACCCAAGGGGGGGCGAAGAGACCCAGTACTTC CASNDPRGGEETQYF
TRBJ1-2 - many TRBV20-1 TGCACTTCGTCCGAGGAGGGCTACACCTTC CTSSEEGYTF
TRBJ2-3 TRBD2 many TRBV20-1 TGCAGTGCCCTTCCCCAGCGGGGGGCCCGCACAGATACGCAGTATTTT CSALPQRGARTDTQYF
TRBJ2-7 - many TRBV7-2 TGTGCCAGCAGCGAACCGCCAGGAGGATACGAGCAGTACTTC CASSEPPGGYEQYF
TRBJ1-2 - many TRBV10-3 TGTGCCATCAGTGGAGAAGGGCGTAACTATGGCTACACCTTC CAISGEGRNYGYTF
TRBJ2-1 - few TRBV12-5 TGTGCTAGTGGCCCGCCCCGGGGGAAGGGGTTCTCCTACAATGAGCAGTTCTTC CASGPPRGKGFSYNEQFF
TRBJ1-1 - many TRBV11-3 TGTGCCAGCAGCTTAGGGGCCTCGGGGGCTGGGACTGAAGCTTTCTTT CASSLGASGAGTEAFF
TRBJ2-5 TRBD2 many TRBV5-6 TGTGCCAGCAGGCAAGCGGGGGCCGGGGAGACCCAGTACTTC CASRQAGAGETQYF
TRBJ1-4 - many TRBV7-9 TGTGCCAGCAGCCCGCAGGGTTACTCTAATGAAAAACTGTTTTTT CASSPQGYSNEKLFF
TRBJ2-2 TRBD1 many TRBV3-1 TGTGCCAGCAGCCACCAGGGGGCCGCCGGGGAGCTGTTTTTT CASSHQGAAGELFF
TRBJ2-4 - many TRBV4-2 TGTGCCAGCAGCCAAGGGGCGTCCAAAAACATTCAGTACTTC CASSQGASKNIQYF
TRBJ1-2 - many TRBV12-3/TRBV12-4 TGTGCCAGCAGCGACCCGTATTCTTATGGCTACACCTTC CASSDPYSYGYTF
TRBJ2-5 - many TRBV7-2 TGTGCCGCAGGGGGAGGAGAGACCCAGTACTTC CAAGGGETQYF
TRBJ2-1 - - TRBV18 TGTGCCAGCTCAATCATGGACGGACCCCTCTACAATGAGCAGTTCTTC CASSIMDGPLYNEQFF
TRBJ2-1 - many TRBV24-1 TGTGCCACCAGTGAGCTGGCAGTTGGTTTGGATGAGCAGTTCTTC CATSELAVGLDEQFF
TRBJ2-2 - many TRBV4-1 TGCGCCAGCAGCCAACCCGCAGGGGAGCTCGGGGAGCTGTTTTTT CASSQPAGELGELFF
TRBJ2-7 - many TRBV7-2 TGTGCCAGCAGCTTACAGAGCATGGCGGGGAACTCCTACGAGCAGTACTTC CASSLQSMAGNSYEQYF
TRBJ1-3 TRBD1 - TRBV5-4 TGTGCCAGCAGCTTGGCCGTCAGGGGGGCCTCTGGAAACACCATATATTTT CASSLAVRGASGNTIYF